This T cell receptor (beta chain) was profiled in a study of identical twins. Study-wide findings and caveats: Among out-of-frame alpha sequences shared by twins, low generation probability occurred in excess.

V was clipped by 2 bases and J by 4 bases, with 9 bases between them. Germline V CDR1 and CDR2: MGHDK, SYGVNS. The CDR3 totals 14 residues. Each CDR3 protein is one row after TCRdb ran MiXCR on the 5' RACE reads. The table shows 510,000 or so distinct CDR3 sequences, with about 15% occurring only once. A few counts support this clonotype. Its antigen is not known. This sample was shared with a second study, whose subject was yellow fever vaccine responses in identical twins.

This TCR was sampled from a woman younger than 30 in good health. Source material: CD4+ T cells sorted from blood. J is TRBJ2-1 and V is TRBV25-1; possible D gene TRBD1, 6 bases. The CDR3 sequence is CASSEKDRYNEQFF. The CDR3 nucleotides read TGTGCCAGCAGTGAAAAGGACAGATACAATGAGCAGTTCTTC.